The 20 T cell receptor beta chains below all came from one sample that was sequenced in a study of blood T cell repertoires in COVID-19. TCRdb's copy holds only in-frame clones and misses some; the assay was immunoSEQ multiplex PCR. The repertoire holds about 320,000 clones, 85% seen once, with about 2% in the top ten. Sequences were obtained from PBMCs or T cells enriched from blood (not recorded which). These receptors were collected from a woman under 40 who had been exposed to COVID-19.

J is TRBJ2-3 and V is TRBV5-1; D gene ambiguous. The V end lost 0 bases, the J end lost 6 bases, and 8 bases lay between the germline ends. Germline values: CDR1 SGHRS, CDR2 YFSETQ. The CDR3 covers 13 residues. CDR3 amino acids: CASSLAESDTQYF. The CDR3 nucleotides are TGCGCCAGCAGCTTGGCTGAGAGCGATACGCAGTATTTT.

The chain uses TRBV5-4 and TRBJ2-1, with 9 bases aligning to TRBD2. Germline V gene lookup returns CDR1 SGHNT and CDR2 YYREEE (reference sequence). The J segment lost 3 bases and the V segment lost 4 bases, leaving 2 bases of the junction unmatched. This CDR3 has 14 residues. The CDR3 reads CASSTAGGYNEQFF. The CDR3 DNA reads as TGTGCCAGCAGCACAGCGGGGGGCTACAATGAGCAGTTCTTC.

The chain is built from TRBV19 and TRBJ2-1, with D possibly TRBD1 on 5 matching bases. V lost 0 bases, J lost 7 bases, and 13 bases lay in between. This CDR3 has 15 amino acids. Germline V gene lookup returns CDR1 LNHDA and CDR2 SQIVND (reference sequence). The CDR3 nucleotides read TGTGCCAGTAGTATAGAAGGGGCCGGCCAGAATGAGCAGTTCTTC. Protein: CASSIEGAGQNEQFF. Looking up the rest from reference TRBV19 and TRBJ2-1 gives the full variable domain: DGGITQSPKYLFRKEGQNVTLSCEQNLNHDAMYWYRQDPGQGLRLIYYSQIVNDFQKGDIAEGYSVSREKKESFPLTVTSAQKNPTAFYLCASSIEGAGQNEQFFGPGTRLTVL.

This chain links TRBV27 with TRBJ2-3; TRBD1 agrees at 9 bases. The trim removed 8 bases at V and 3 bases at J, leaving 6 bases unmatched. The germline V gene encodes CDR1 MNHEY and CDR2 SMNVEV (reference sequence). The CDR3 spans 14 residues. DNA for the CDR3: TGTGCCAGCGCGTACAGGGGGCAGACAGATACGCAGTATTTT. Translation gives CASAYRGQTDTQYF.

The gene calls are TRBV2 and TRBJ2-4; 7 bases line up with TRBD1. Germline assignment: CDR1 SNHLY and CDR2 FYNNEI. V was clipped by 8 bases and J by 6 bases; unmatched bases: 4. This CDR3 spans 12 amino acids. CDR3 amino acids: CASGQVINIQYF. DNA of the CDR3: TGTGCCAGCGGACAGGTCATAAACATTCAGTACTTC.

This chain joins TRBV9 and TRBJ1-5, with 7 bases matching TRBD1. Germline V CDR1 and CDR2: SGDLS, YYNGEE. CDR3 length: 17 residues. V shed 7 bases, J shed 0 bases, and the junction held 13 bases outside the gene matches. This CDR3 reads CASCPRDRCYSNQPQHF. Here the CDR3 DNA reads TGTGCCAGCTGCCCTCGGGACAGATGCTATAGCAATCAGCCCCAGCATTTT.

The gene calls are TRBV7-9 and TRBJ2-1; tentatively, D is TRBD2 (5 bases). Between the trimmed V and J ends, which lost 5 bases and 4 bases, there was a span of 18 bases. This CDR3 region has 16 residues. Per the germline V gene, CDR1 is SEHNR and CDR2 is FQNEAQ (reference sequence). CDR3 bases: TGTGCCAGCAGCCCCTCGAGGGCCCCTTTATACAATGAGCAGTTCTTC. Translating it yields CASSPSRAPLYNEQFF.

The chain employs TRBV9 and TRBJ2-1, with 10 bases identical to TRBD2. The CDR3 is 16 amino acids. V lost 0 bases, J lost 8 bases, and 8 bases stayed unmatched. Germline lookup yields CDR1 SGDLS and CDR2 YYNGEE. Written as DNA, the CDR3 is TGTGCCAGCAGCGTAGTCTCGGGACTAGCGATGGATGAGCAGTTCTTC. Its translation: CASSVVSGLAMDEQFF.

Only a few counts were recorded for this clone. This chain joins TRBV19 and TRBJ2-1; 9 bases are shared with TRBD2. The CDR3 has 15 amino acids. V was clipped by 2 bases and J by 8 bases; unmatched bases: 7. CDR1 and CDR2 (germline): LNHDA, SQIVND (reference sequence). CDR3 residues: CASSISLAGSDEQFF. In DNA form, the CDR3 reads TGTGCCAGTAGTATATCGCTAGCGGGATCGGATGAGCAGTTCTTC.

V and J are TRBV9 and TRBJ2-1; 12 bases map to TRBD2. V gave up 2 bases and J gave up 5 bases; unmatched junction bases: 5. Germline CDR1 and CDR2: SGDLS and YYNGEE. CDR3 length: 16 residues. The CDR3 DNA reads as TGTGCCAGCAGCGTCCTAGCGGGAGGGAAAGACAATGAGCAGTTCTTC. This gives the protein CASSVLAGGKDNEQFF.

The chain has TRBV19 and TRBJ1-6; 7 bases are shared with TRBD1. V lost 5 bases and J lost 8; bases outside the gene matches: 3. Looked up from germline, CDR1 is LNHDA and CDR2 is SQIVND (reference sequence). The CDR3 is made up of 13 amino acids. CDR3 sequence: CASSWDRDSPLHF. For the CDR3, the DNA is TGTGCCAGTAGTTGGGACAGAGATTCACCCCTCCACTTT.

The rearrangement joins TRBV27 to TRBJ1-2; 7 bases are a match to TRBD1. This CDR3 contains 12 residues. V lost 6 bases to trimming and J lost 8 bases; unmatched junction nucleotides: 6. Germline V gene sequence: CDR1 MNHEY, CDR2 SMNVEV (reference sequence). In DNA, the CDR3 is TGTGCCAGCAGCTTAACAGGGGACGGCTACACCTTC. As protein: CASSLTGDGYTF.

In DNA form, the CDR3 reads TGTGCCAGCATTCACAGGGTTAACACTGAAGCTTTCTTT. As protein: CASIHRVNTEAFF. This chain joins TRBV6-5 and TRBJ1-1; tentative D call: TRBD1 (6 bases). In germline, CDR1 is MNHEY, CDR2 SVGAGI. The CDR3 contains 13 residues. V was trimmed by 7 bases and J by 2 bases, leaving 11 bases between them.

The V gene is TRBV19, the J gene TRBJ1-2; TRBD1 matches at 9 bases. V trimming: 7 bases; J trimming: 3 bases; junction bases outside the gene matches: 9. The CDR3 has 15 amino acids. Germline CDR1 LNHDA, CDR2 SQIVND (reference sequence). The CDR3 here is CASTSQGAEDYGYTF. CDR3 nucleotide sequence: TGTGCCAGTACCTCACAGGGGGCAGAGGACTATGGCTACACCTTC.

The chain carries TRBV5-5 and TRBJ1-3; D is undetermined. This CDR3 has 13 residues. Trimming removed 2 bases at V and 3 bases at J, with 6 bases between. Germline lookup yields CDR1 SGHKS and CDR2 YYEKEE (reference sequence). This CDR3 reads CASSFGDGNTIYF. CDR3 bases: TGTGCCAGCAGCTTCGGGGATGGAAACACCATATATTTT.

The rearrangement links TRBV19 to TRBJ1-1; possible D gene TRBD1, 5 bases. V was cut by 8 bases and J by 1 base, with 11 bases left in between. This CDR3 is 13 amino acids long. Germline V gene sequence: CDR1 LNHDA, CDR2 SQIVND (reference sequence). The CDR3 region is CASEGVPNTEAFF. The CDR3 DNA reads TGTGCCAGTGAAGGGGTCCCGAACACTGAAGCTTTCTTT.

This sequence joins TRBV19 and TRBJ2-7; possibly TRBD1 for D (5 bases). Per the germline V gene, CDR1 is LNHDA and CDR2 is SQIVND (reference sequence). The V end lost 7 bases, the J end lost 5 bases, and 12 bases lay between the germline ends. The CDR3 totals 12 residues. The chain's CDR3 is CASKKGYNEQYF. Here the CDR3 DNA reads TGTGCCAGTAAGAAGGGGTATAACGAGCAGTACTTC.

V is TRBV7-2 and J is TRBJ1-6; D remains ambiguous. The germline V gene has CDR1 SGHTA and CDR2 FQGNSA. The V end was cut by 5 bases, the J end by 9 bases, with 14 bases between. The length of the CDR3 is 14 residues. The CDR3 bases are TGTGCCAGCAGCCCGGCCTGGAGGGTTTCACCCCTCCACTTT. Translation gives CASSPAWRVSPLHF.

The chain carries TRBV5-1 and TRBJ2-1, with 11 bases matching TRBD2. CDR1 is SGHRS, CDR2 YFSETQ, per germline. The CDR3 consists of 14 residues. V trimming: 5 bases; J trimming: 5 bases; junction bases outside the gene matches: 3. The chain's CDR3 is CASRGTSGHNEQFF. The CDR3, as DNA: TGCGCCAGCAGGGGGACTAGCGGACACAATGAGCAGTTCTTC.

The J gene is TRBJ2-1, the V gene TRBV3-1 (or the pseudogene TRBV3-2); tentative D call: TRBD2 (6 bases). Trimming took off 1 base at V and 14 bases at J, with 12 bases between the two ends. The CDR3 sequence is 12 residues long. Germline assignment: CDR1 LGHDT and CDR2 YNNKEL (reference sequence). This CDR3 is CASSQARERKFF. In DNA, the CDR3 is TGTGCCAGCAGCCAAGCCCGGGAGAGGAAGTTCTTC.